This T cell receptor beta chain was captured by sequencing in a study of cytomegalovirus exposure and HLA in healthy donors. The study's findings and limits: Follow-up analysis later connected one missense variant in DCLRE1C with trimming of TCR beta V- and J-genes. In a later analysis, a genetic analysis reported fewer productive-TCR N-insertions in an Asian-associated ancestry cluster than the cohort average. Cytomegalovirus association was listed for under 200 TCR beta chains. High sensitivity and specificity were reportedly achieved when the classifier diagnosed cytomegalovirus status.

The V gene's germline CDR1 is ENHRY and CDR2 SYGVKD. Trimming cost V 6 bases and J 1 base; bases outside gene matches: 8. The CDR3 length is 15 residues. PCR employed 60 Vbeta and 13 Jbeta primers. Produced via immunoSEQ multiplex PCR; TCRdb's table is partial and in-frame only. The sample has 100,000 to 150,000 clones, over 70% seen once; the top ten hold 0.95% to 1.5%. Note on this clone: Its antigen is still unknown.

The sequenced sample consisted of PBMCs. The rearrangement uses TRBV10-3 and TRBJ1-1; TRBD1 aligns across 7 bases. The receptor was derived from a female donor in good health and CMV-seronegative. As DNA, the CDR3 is TGTGCCATCAGGAAAACAGGGGAGCCGAACACTGAAGCTTTCTTT. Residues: CAIRKTGEPNTEAFF.